A selection of T cell receptor beta chains follows, all from one sample in a study of T cell responses to AZD1222 COVID-19 vaccine. Clones were read by immunoSEQ multiplex PCR, and TCRdb kept only the in-frame ones, dropping some. This sample has about 150,000 clones; about 91% occur once, and the top ten carry about 1.9%. The material sequenced was peripheral blood, taken on day 0 of AZD1222 vaccination. The receptors here all came from an adult in good health. The CDR3 runs from the conserved cysteine through the conserved F or W. Each record gives: clone size, V gene, J gene, D gene, CDR3 protein, CDR3 DNA. A D gene is named only where the DNA matches it firmly. Not all rows give a size; the values are once, few, many and, for expanded clones, a class.

>-|TRBV4-2|TRBJ2-7|-
CASSRPTSSGEQYF
TGTGCCAGCAGCCGCCCGACTAGTTCGGGGGAGCAGTACTTC
>-|TRBV7-6|TRBJ2-5|-
CASSPAETQYF
TGTGCCAGCTCGCCGGCAGAGACCCAGTACTTC
>-|TRBV28|TRBJ1-1|-
CASSLFQAPPMNTEAFF
TGTGCCAGCAGTTTATTCCAAGCCCCCCCTATGAACACTGAAGCTTTCTTT
>-|TRBV6-5|TRBJ1-3|-
CASRPMLAGNTIYF
TGTGCCAGCAGACCAATGCTGGCTGGAAACACCATATATTTT
>once|TRBV15|TRBJ1-5|TRBD1
CATSSGTANQPQHF
TGTGCCACCAGTTCGGGGACAGCAAATCAGCCCCAGCATTTT
>-|TRBV7-2|TRBJ1-2|TRBD1
CASSPRSGTGPTNYGYTF
TGTGCCAGCAGCCCACGGTCCGGGACAGGGCCAACTAACTATGGCTACACCTTC
>-|TRBV7-6|TRBJ2-2|TRBD1
CASSPPWDRRTGELFF
TGTGCCAGCAGCCCCCCATGGGACAGAAGGACCGGGGAGCTGTTTTTT
>-|TRBV7-2|TRBJ2-1|-
CASSSRSYNEQFF
TGTGCCAGCAGCAGCCGCTCCTACAATGAGCAGTTCTTC
>-|TRBV7-9|TRBJ2-7|-
CASSLVGRNWAYEQYF
TGTGCCAGCAGCTTAGTAGGAAGGAACTGGGCCTACGAGCAGTACTTC
>-|TRBV2|TRBJ1-1|-
CASGGDTEAFF
TGTGCCAGCGGGGGGGACACTGAAGCTTTCTTT
>-|TRBV9|TRBJ2-1|-
CASSRQGLNEQFF
TGTGCCAGCAGTCGCCAGGGGCTCAATGAGCAGTTCTTC
>-|TRBV12-3/TRBV12-4|TRBJ1-5|-
CASSLTGREPQHF
TGTGCCAGCAGCTTGACAGGCCGCGAGCCCCAGCATTTT
>-|TRBV5-8|TRBJ2-4|-
CASSFGPAGAKNIQYF
TGTGCCAGCAGCTTTGGCCCGGCGGGGGCCAAAAACATTCAGTACTTC
>-|TRBV19|TRBJ2-1|-
CASSIVASSRHEQFF
TGTGCCAGTAGTATAGTAGCGTCTAGCCGCCATGAGCAGTTCTTC
>-|TRBV27|TRBJ1-2|-
CASSFRGVRYGYTF
TGTGCCAGCAGTTTCAGGGGAGTGCGGTATGGCTACACCTTC
>few|TRBV5-6|TRBJ2-1|-
CASSLVSFYNEQFF
TGTGCCAGCAGCTTGGTGTCGTTCTACAATGAGCAGTTCTTC
>-|TRBV7-8|TRBJ1-6|-
CASRVSPNSPLHF
TGTGCCAGCAGGGTCTCCCCAAATTCACCCCTCCACTTT
>-|TRBV19|TRBJ2-1|TRBD1
CASKRQGANEQFF
TGTGCCAGTAAGCGACAGGGGGCTAATGAGCAGTTCTTC
>-|TRBV6-2/TRBV6-3|TRBJ2-5|TRBD1
CASSYRGQLAGPETQYF
TGTGCCAGCAGTTACAGGGGGCAGTTAGCCGGACCAGAGACCCAGTACTTC
>-|TRBV2|TRBJ2-7|-
CASSEAARFSYEQYF
TGTGCCAGCAGTGAAGCAGCGAGGTTCTCCTACGAGCAGTACTTC
>-|TRBV7-3|TRBJ2-7|TRBD1
CASSLGQFYEQYF
TGTGCCAGCAGCTTGGGACAGTTCTACGAGCAGTACTTC
>-|TRBV18|TRBJ2-1|-
CASSPPQDLGNEQFF
TGTGCCAGCTCACCACCTCAGGACCTTGGCAATGAGCAGTTCTTC
>-|TRBV20-1|TRBJ2-3|-
CSALPVDTQYF
TGCAGTGCTCTACCTGTAGATACGCAGTATTTT
>-|TRBV24-1|TRBJ1-2|-
CATSDPGFGYTF
TGTGCCACCAGTGATCCAGGGTTTGGCTACACCTTC
>-|TRBV12-3/TRBV12-4|TRBJ2-7|-
CASSPQDRQYF
TGTGCCAGCAGTCCCCAGGACAGGCAGTACTTC
>once|TRBV28|TRBJ1-4|TRBD1
CASISPGQEVTNEKLFF
TGTGCCAGCATTTCACCGGGACAGGAGGTCACTAATGAAAAACTGTTTTTT
>once|TRBV27|TRBJ1-4|-
CASRGFGTGNEKLFF
TGTGCCAGCAGGGGGTTTGGGACTGGAAATGAAAAACTGTTTTTT
>-|TRBV5-4|TRBJ1-6|-
CASSQTAGGSYNSPLHF
TGTGCCAGCAGCCAGACTGCCGGAGGCTCCTATAATTCACCCCTCCACTTT
>-|TRBV5-1|TRBJ1-1|-
CASSFALGNTEAFF
TGCGCCAGCAGCTTCGCTCTTGGGAACACTGAAGCTTTCTTT
>-|TRBV18|TRBJ1-4|TRBD1
CASSPTGGTNEKLFF
TGTGCCAGCTCACCGACAGGGGGAACTAATGAAAAACTGTTTTTT
>-|TRBV10-3|TRBJ1-2|TRBD1
CAISTNRGQVYGYTF
TGTGCCATCAGTACGAACAGGGGGCAAGTCTATGGCTACACCTTC
>-|TRBV4-2|TRBJ1-1|-
CASSPQSRANTEAFF
TGTGCCAGCAGCCCGCAGTCCAGGGCTAACACTGAAGCTTTCTTT
>-|TRBV3-1/TRBV3-2|TRBJ1-1|TRBD1
CASRTGIKNTEAFF
TGTGCCAGCAGGACAGGGATCAAGAACACTGAAGCTTTCTTT
>-|TRBV5-1|TRBJ1-1|-
CASSYTGVATEAFF
TGCGCCAGCAGCTACACAGGAGTGGCCACTGAAGCTTTCTTT
>-|TRBV7-9|TRBJ2-3|-
CASTPAPDVTQYF
TGTGCCAGCACTCCCGCCCCGGACGTTACGCAGTATTTT
>-|TRBV4-3|TRBJ1-1|-
CASSRTGGGNTEAFF
TGCGCCAGCAGCCGCACGGGGGGTGGGAACACTGAAGCTTTCTTT
>-|TRBV7-9|TRBJ2-2|TRBD1
CASSRDRALTGELFF
TGTGCCAGCAGTCGGGACAGGGCTCTTACCGGGGAGCTGTTTTTT
>-|TRBV5-4|TRBJ2-5|TRBD1
CASSLGDRAIEETQYF
TGTGCCAGCAGCTTAGGGGACAGGGCGATTGAAGAGACCCAGTACTTC
>-|TRBV4-2|TRBJ1-6|TRBD1
CASSQMTGSDSPLHF
TGTGCCAGCAGCCAGATGACAGGGAGCGATTCACCCCTCCACTTT
>-|TRBV12-3/TRBV12-4|TRBJ1-1|-
CASSFGLTEAFF
TGTGCCAGCAGTTTCGGGTTAACTGAAGCTTTCTTT
>-|TRBV6-2/TRBV6-3|TRBJ1-1|-
CASSSPGLGENTEAFF
TGTGCCAGCAGTTCCCCGGGGCTGGGGGAGAACACTGAAGCTTTCTTT
>-|TRBV6-5|TRBJ2-7|TRBD2
CASRQIAGFEQYF
TGTGCCAGCAGACAGATAGCGGGGTTCGAGCAGTACTTC
>-|TRBV5-4|TRBJ2-1|-
CASSLKNWGPYNEQFF
TGTGCCAGCAGCCTCAAAAACTGGGGCCCCTACAATGAGCAGTTCTTC
>-|TRBV10-2|TRBJ2-7|TRBD1
CASKMTGFDEQYF
TGCGCCAGCAAAATGACAGGGTTCGACGAGCAGTACTTC
>-|TRBV21-1|TRBJ1-3|-
CASSKDGDNEYGNTIYF
TGTGCCAGCAGCAAAGACGGCGACAACGAATACGGAAACACCATATATTTT
>once|TRBV4-3|TRBJ1-6|-
CASSQWTDNSPLHF
TGCGCCAGCAGCCAATGGACAGACAATTCACCCCTCCACTTT
>-|TRBV5-1|TRBJ2-2|-
CASSQSNTGELFF
TGCGCCAGCAGCCAATCCAACACCGGGGAGCTGTTTTTT
>-|TRBV19|TRBJ1-5|-
CASSNLYGDQPQHF
TGTGCCAGTAGCAACTTATACGGGGATCAGCCCCAGCATTTT
>-|TRBV5-1|TRBJ2-7|TRBD1
CASSFLDRGYSYEQYF
TGCGCCAGCAGCTTCCTCGACAGGGGGTACTCCTACGAGCAGTACTTC
>-|TRBV4-3|TRBJ2-7|-
CASSHGTGAYEQYF
TGCGCCAGCAGCCACGGGACTGGAGCCTACGAGCAGTACTTC
>-|TRBV5-5|TRBJ1-2|TRBD1
CASSSHNTGADGYTF
TGTGCCAGCAGCTCCCACAACACAGGGGCCGATGGCTACACCTTC
>-|TRBV19|TRBJ2-2|-
CASSPFEAGELFF
TGTGCCAGTAGCCCCTTTGAGGCCGGGGAGCTGTTTTTT
>few|TRBV18|TRBJ1-1|TRBD1
CASSLDRANTEAFF
TGTGCCAGCTCGCTCGACAGGGCGAACACTGAAGCTTTCTTT